The 31 T cell receptor beta chains below were found in one sample sequenced in a study of regulatory T cells in long-lasting Graves disease. CDR3 regions were amplified by Arm-PCR using iRepertoire HTBI primers to build TCR beta libraries. TCRdb redid the calling of the multiplex PCR reads with MiXCR, one entry per CDR3 protein. This sample yields around 400,000 distinct CDR3 sequences, of which around 16% are seen a single time; 20% to 25% belongs to the top ten. Time point given: newly diagnosed GD, antithyroid drugs for less than 3 months. Extracted RNA from PBMCs served as the source of the TCR library. The sample was peripheral blood mononuclear cells (PBMCs), taken at new diagnosis, from a patient treated with antithyroid drugs. The receptor source for this set is a female donor with Graves disease.

This chain joins TRBV12-3 or TRBV12-4 and TRBJ2-7, with D unresolved. The CDR3 contains 11 residues. V was trimmed by 6 bases and J by 5 bases, leaving 8 bases between them. The chain's CDR3 is CASRDTNEQYF. CDR3 DNA sequence: TGTGCCAGCAGGGATACTAACGAGCAGTACTTC.

As to this clonotype: One end of the junction varies from germline; a read error may be responsible. The chain employs TRBV15 and TRBJ2-2; TRBD2 might be the D (5 bases). The CDR3 runs 16 residues. Per germline, CDR1 LNHNV and CDR2 YYDKDF (reference sequence). The CDR3 loop reads CATSGRNGPNTGELVF. CDR3 in DNA: TGTGCCACCAGCGGTCGCAATGGTCCGAACACCGGGGAGCTGGTTTTT.

This clonotype was seen only a few times. A much larger clone sits a single nucleotide away, making a read error possible. DNA for the CDR3: TGTGCCAGCAGTCTCCTAGCGGGAGCCGCAGATACGCAGTGTTTT. This gives the protein CASSLLAGAADTQCF. The chain is built from TRBV28 and TRBJ2-3; TRBD2 aligns across 10 bases. Germline V gives CDR1 MDHEN, CDR2 SYDVKM. The CDR3 has 15 residues.

This clonotype turned up a few times. The V gene is TRBV19, the J gene TRBJ1-5; D uncertain. The germline V and J ends were trimmed by 5 bases and 5 bases, with 19 bases remaining between them. Germline V lookup: CDR1 LNHDA, CDR2 SQIVND (reference sequence). CDR3 length equals 16 residues. CDR3 bases: TGTGCCAGTAGTCATCCACAGCAATGGTACGATCAGCCCCAGCATTTT. As protein: CASSHPQQWYDQPQHF. Full variable domain (outside the CDR3, taken from reference TRBV19 and TRBJ1-5): DGGITQSPKYLFRKEGQNVTLSCEQNLNHDAMYWYRQDPGQGLRLIYYSQIVNDFQKGDIAEGYSVSREKKESFPLTVTSAQKNPTAFYLCASSHPQQWYDQPQHFGDGTRLSIL.

A single count supports this clonotype. The V gene is TRBV20-1, the J gene TRBJ2-1; the D is unclear. This CDR3 has 14 residues. The germline V and J ends were trimmed by 5 bases and 6 bases, with 17 bases remaining between them. CDR1 and CDR2 from the germline V gene are DFQATT and SNEGSKA (reference sequence). CDR3 sequence: CSAAAVGLGNEQFF. The CDR3 DNA reads as TGCAGTGCTGCCGCTGTAGGGTTAGGCAATGAGCAGTTCTTC.

There are many counts of this clonotype. The rearrangement links TRBV28 to TRBJ1-3; tentative D call: TRBD1 (5 bases). The CDR3 length is 15 residues. Deletions cut 6 bases from V and 4 bases from J, with 16 bases between. Germline lookup yields CDR1 MDHEN and CDR2 SYDVKM. The CDR3 DNA reads TGTGCCAGCAGCCCCGATGGACAATTCGGAAACACCATATATTTT. This sequence encodes CASSPDGQFGNTIYF. Full variable domain (remainder filled in from reference TRBV28 and TRBJ1-3): DVKVTQSSRYLVKRTGEKVFLECVQDMDHENMFWYRQDPGLGLRLIYFSYDVKMKEKGDIPEGYSVSREKKERFSLILESASTNQTSMYLCASSPDGQFGNTIYFGEGSWLTVV.

This sequence joins TRBV7-9 and TRBJ2-2; D gene ambiguous. The CDR3 is 16 residues long. Trimming removed 3 bases from V and 0 bases from J, with 11 bases in between. Germline-derived CDR1 and CDR2 are SEHNR and FQNEAQ (reference sequence). The CDR3: CASSFLLGTNTGELFF. In DNA, the CDR3 is TGTGCCAGCAGCTTCCTTCTCGGAACGAACACCGGGGAGCTGTTTTTT.

Ten or more counts support this clonotype. This sequence joins TRBV6-5 and TRBJ1-1; D unresolved. The germline V gene encodes CDR1 MNHEY and CDR2 SVGAGI. The CDR3 contains 14 residues. V lost 2 bases and J lost 4, with 11 bases in between. Written as DNA, the CDR3 is TGTGCCAGCAGTTACACGCGTCTTAGCACTGAAGCTTTCTTT. This gives the protein CASSYTRLSTEAFF.

This clonotype has a handful of counts. The chain uses TRBV12-3 or TRBV12-4 and TRBJ1-4; D uncertain. There are 14 residues in the CDR3. Between the trimmed V and J ends, which lost 1 base and 7 bases, there was a span of 10 bases. The CDR3 sequence is CASSLERVGEKLFF. The CDR3 DNA follows: TGTGCCAGCAGTTTAGAGAGGGTTGGTGAAAAACTGTTTTTT.

V usage is TRBV5-1 and J usage is TRBJ2-3, with 12 positions matching TRBD2. Germline V CDR1 and CDR2: SGHRS, YFSETQ. The CDR3 is made up of 16 amino acids. J was trimmed by 3 bases and V by 3 bases; bases with no gene match: 5. This chain's CDR3 is CASSSTGTSGTDTQYF. The CDR3 DNA reads TGCGCCAGCAGCTCGACCGGGACTAGCGGGACAGATACGCAGTATTTT.

This clonotype was detected ten times or more. J is TRBJ2-7 and V is TRBV11-2; 8 positions match TRBD2. CDR1 is SGHAT and CDR2 is FQNNGV in the germline V gene. This CDR3 has 15 amino acids. The V gene end was trimmed by 6 bases and the J gene end by 1 base; junction bases not matched to a gene: 8. The DNA of the CDR3 is TGTGCCAGCAGTTTCCTGACTAGCGAGTCCTACGAGCAGTACTTC. Protein product: CASSFLTSESYEQYF.

In DNA form, the CDR3 reads TGTGCCAGCAGTAACCCAAGACTAGCGGGGGCCTACGAGCAGTACTTC. Translating gives CASSNPRLAGAYEQYF. V and J are TRBV12-3 or TRBV12-4 and TRBJ2-7, with 12 bases lining up with TRBD2. The CDR3 loop spans 16 amino acids. The J segment lost 2 bases and the V segment lost 5 bases, leaving 7 bases of the junction unmatched.

The table lists this clonotype with a few counts. This chain connects TRBV27 to TRBJ1-1; D remains unclear. This CDR3 has 16 amino acids. Deletions cut 3 bases from V and 0 bases from J, with 14 bases between. CDR1 and CDR2 from the germline V gene are MNHEY and SMNVEV (reference sequence). The CDR3 is CASSFVRAPMNTEAFF. CDR3 nucleotides: TGTGCCAGCAGTTTTGTTCGGGCTCCAATGAACACTGAAGCTTTCTTT.

This clonotype showed up many times. J is TRBJ2-5 and V is TRBV29-1; 13 nucleotides align to TRBD2. Germline assignment: CDR1 SQVTM and CDR2 ANQGSEA. CDR3 length equals 15 residues. V was pared by 6 bases and J by 5 bases, with 9 bases of the junction left unmatched. CDR3 bases: TGCAGCGTCCAAGGACTAGCGGGGGTCCGGGAGACCCAGTACTTC. This codes for CSVQGLAGVRETQYF.

This clonotype showed up many times. V is TRBV7-2 and J is TRBJ2-5; no firm D call. CDR1 is SGHTA and CDR2 is FQGNSA in the germline V gene. Between the trimmed V and J ends, which lost 1 base and 2 bases, there was a span of 8 bases. CDR3 length equals 14 residues. CDR3 sequence reads: CASSLVGPQETQYF. The CDR3 DNA reads as TGTGCCAGCAGCTTAGTAGGACCGCAAGAGACCCAGTACTTC.

At least ten counts were recorded for this clonotype. The chain links TRBV2 to TRBJ1-6; D is unclear. This CDR3 has 13 residues. V lost 10 bases to trimming and J lost 5 bases, with 12 bases between them. Germline lookup yields CDR1 SNHLY and CDR2 FYNNEI. CDR3: CAIRGSNNSPLHF. CDR3 coding DNA: TGTGCCATCCGTGGCAGTAATAATTCACCCCTCCACTTT.

The chain employs TRBV4-1 and TRBJ2-1; 8 nucleotides match TRBD2. The CDR3 spans 17 residues. J was trimmed by 8 bases and V by 3 bases; bases with no gene match: 15. Germline CDR1 MGHRA, CDR2 YSYEKL. The CDR3 loop reads CASSQVKPGLVSDEQFF. The DNA for the CDR3 is TGCGCCAGCAGCCAGGTAAAGCCGGGACTAGTTTCCGATGAGCAGTTCTTC.

Many counts were recorded for this clonotype. The chain carries TRBV5-8 and TRBJ2-3; 12 positions match TRBD2. Germline CDR1 is SGHTS and CDR2 is YDEGEE. The CDR3 consists of 16 residues. Germline trimming cut 4 bases from V and 0 bases from J; bases unmatched to any gene: 3. The CDR3 DNA reads as TGTGCCAGCAGCAAGGGACTAGCGGGTAGCACAGATACGCAGTATTTT. Amino acid sequence: CASSKGLAGSTDTQYF.

This clonotype was counted at least ten times. The chain uses TRBV27 and TRBJ1-2; 7 nucleotides agree with TRBD1. The length of the CDR3 is 15 residues. Germline V gene lookup returns CDR1 MNHEY and CDR2 SMNVEV (reference sequence). V lost 5 bases to trimming and J lost 4 bases; unmatched junction nucleotides: 10. CDR3 region: CASSLQQGWGYGYTF. The DNA of the CDR3 is TGTGCCAGCAGTCTACAACAGGGGTGGGGCTATGGCTACACCTTC.

This clonotype appeared many times. The chain combines TRBV7-9 with TRBJ2-1, with 13 bases lining up with TRBD2. Unmatched junction bases numbered 12, after V lost 10 bases and J lost 15 bases. Germline CDR1 is SEHNR and CDR2 is FQNEAQ (reference sequence). This CDR3 is built from 13 residues. The chain's CDR3 is CATTRTSGSFWFF. The CDR3 region has the DNA TGTGCCACAACTCGGACTAGCGGGAGCTTTTGGTTCTTC. The complete variable domain, with remaining parts taken from reference TRBV7-9 and TRBJ2-1, reads DTGVSQNPRHKITKRGQNVTFRCDPISEHNRLYWYRQTLGQGPEFLTYFQNEAQLEKSRLLSDRFSAERPKGSFSTLEIQRTEQGDSAMYLCATTRTSGSFWFFGPGTRLTVL.

This clonotype was detected ten times or more. The V call is TRBV5-1, the J call TRBJ1-1; D is unresolved. Trimming stripped 4 bases from V and 1 base from J, with 11 bases between. CDR1 and CDR2 (germline): SGHRS, YFSETQ. The CDR3 length is 14 residues. Here the CDR3 DNA reads TGCGCCAGCAGCGCTACAACAGAGAACACTGAAGCTTTCTTT. Translation gives CASSATTENTEAFF.

This clonotype was recorded many times. The chain recombines TRBV5-1 with TRBJ1-4; a possible D gene is TRBD1 (6 bases). The CDR3 contains 16 residues. Looked up from germline, CDR1 is SGHRS and CDR2 is YFSETQ. V was trimmed by 4 bases and J by 4 bases, leaving 17 bases between them. DNA of the CDR3: TGCGCCAGCAGCCGCGGGGAGGGGGTCCTTAATGAAAAACTGTTTTTT. Amino acid sequence: CASSRGEGVLNEKLFF. Full variable domain (missing parts from reference TRBV5-1 and TRBJ1-4): KAGVTQTPRYLIKTRGQQVTLSCSPISGHRSVSWYQQTPGQGLQFLFEYFSETQRNKGNFPGRFSGRQFSNSRSEMNVSTLELGDSALYLCASSRGEGVLNEKLFFGSGTQLSVL.

The gene calls are TRBV4-1 and TRBJ2-7; tentatively, D is TRBD2 (5 bases). Trimming took off 1 base at V and 7 bases at J, with 5 bases between the two ends. Germline assignment: CDR1 MGHRA and CDR2 YSYEKL. This CDR3 comprises 11 residues. The CDR3 is CASSQAGEQYF. CDR3 in DNA: TGCGCCAGCAGCCAAGCGGGGGAGCAGTACTTC.

This clonotype has at least ten counts. The chain combines TRBV7-2 with TRBJ2-7; tentatively, D is TRBD1 (6 bases). Germline values: CDR1 SGHTA, CDR2 FQGNSA. Trimming took 1 base from V and 6 from J, leaving 13 bases between them. This CDR3 is 14 amino acids long. The CDR3: CASSLDPLGGEQYF. The CDR3 DNA reads as TGTGCCAGCAGCTTAGACCCTTTAGGGGGCGAGCAGTACTTC.

The table lists this clonotype with a few counts. A much more abundant neighbour one base away suggests this may be a read error. The chain has TRBV2 and TRBJ2-3, with D tentatively TRBD2 (5 bases). Trimming pared 6 bases from V and 3 bases from J, leaving 13 bases between. The CDR3 consists of 14 residues. The germline V gene encodes CDR1 SNHLY and CDR2 FYNNEI. CDR3 in DNA: TGTGCCAGCAGGGAGGACGGGGTTACAGATACGCAGTATTTT. Amino acids: CASREDGVTDTQYF.

Worth noting for this clonotype: A read error may explain this, as a much larger clone is one base away. This chain joins TRBV6-9 and TRBJ1-1; D gene unclear. Germline lookup yields CDR1 MNHGY and CDR2 SVAAGI. The CDR3 runs 9 residues. This CDR3 reads CASGYFAFF. As DNA, the CDR3 is TGTGCCAGCGGTTACTTCGCTTTCTTT.

This clonotype was seen many times. The rearrangement uses TRBV28 and TRBJ1-5; D is unclear. Per germline, CDR1 MDHEN and CDR2 SYDVKM. The CDR3 covers 15 residues. The V end lost 7 bases, the J end lost 4 bases, and 17 bases lay between the germline ends. The CDR3 spells CASTKGPLGNQPQHF. The DNA of the CDR3 is TGTGCCAGCACAAAAGGTCCCCTAGGGAATCAGCCCCAGCATTTT.

This clonotype turned up a few times. J is TRBJ1-2 and V is TRBV27, with D tentatively TRBD1 (5 bases). Germline loops: CDR1 MNHEY, CDR2 SMNVEV (reference sequence). The CDR3 length is 15 residues. V was pared by 2 bases and J by 3 bases, with 13 bases between. As DNA, the CDR3 is TGTGCCAGCAGTTTAGGTCCAGGGATGGACTATGGCTACACCTTC. It encodes CASSLGPGMDYGYTF.

The chain joins TRBV9 to TRBJ2-6; D is unclear. CDR3 size: 14 residues. Trimming shortened V by 4 bases and J by 8 bases, and 13 bases separated the two germline ends. The germline gives CDR1 SGDLS, CDR2 YYNGEE. As DNA, the CDR3 is TGTGCCAGCAGCCCTAAAGACTTACCCAACGTCCTGACTTTC. This sequence encodes CASSPKDLPNVLTF.

This clonotype was detected only once. This chain links TRBV6-2 or TRBV6-3 with TRBJ2-3; TRBD1 might be the D (6 bases). V lost 6 bases, J lost 6 bases, and 16 bases lay in between. Germline CDR1 is MNHEY and CDR2 is SVGEGT. CDR3 length: 14 residues. The CDR3 DNA is TGTGCCAGCAGGGACACCGGGACACCGGATACGCAGTATTTT. This translates into CASRDTGTPDTQYF.

The V and J genes are TRBV3-1 and TRBJ1-2; 12 bases line up with TRBD1. This CDR3 has 13 amino acids. The V segment lost 5 bases and the J segment 8 bases; nucleotides outside the gene matches: 3. The V gene's germline CDR1 is LGHDT and CDR2 YNNKEL (reference sequence). Here the CDR3 reads CASSEGTGGGYTF. The CDR3 coding sequence is TGTGCCAGCAGCGAGGGGACAGGGGGCGGCTACACCTTC.